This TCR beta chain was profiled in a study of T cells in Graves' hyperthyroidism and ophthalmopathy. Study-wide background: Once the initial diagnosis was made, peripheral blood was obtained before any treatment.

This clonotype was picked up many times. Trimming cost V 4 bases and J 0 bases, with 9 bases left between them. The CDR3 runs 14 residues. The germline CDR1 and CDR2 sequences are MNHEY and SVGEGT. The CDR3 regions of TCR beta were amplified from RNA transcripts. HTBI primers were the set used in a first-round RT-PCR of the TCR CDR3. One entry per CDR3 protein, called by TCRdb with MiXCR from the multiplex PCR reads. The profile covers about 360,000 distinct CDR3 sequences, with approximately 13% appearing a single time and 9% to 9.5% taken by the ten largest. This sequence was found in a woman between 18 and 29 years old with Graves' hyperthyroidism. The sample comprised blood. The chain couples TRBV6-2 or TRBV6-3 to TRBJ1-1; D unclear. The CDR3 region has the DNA TGTGCCAGCAGTTCTCCCGGAATGAACACTGAAGCTTTCTTT. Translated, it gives CASSSPGMNTEAFF.